One sample yielded the 14 T cell receptor beta chains listed below, sequenced in a study of blood T cells in healthy people across ages. Sample-barcoded 5' priming and a J-beta primer mix drove a second PCR of roughly 6 to 12 cycles. TCRdb re-analysed the 5' RACE reads in MiXCR, keeping a single row per CDR3 protein. The sample records 1.5 million to 2 million distinct CDR3 sequences, about 49% being singletons. Sequencing was carried out using blood. All receptors come from a middle-aged woman in good health.

The J gene is TRBJ2-1, the V gene TRBV13; 10 nucleotides align to TRBD1. This CDR3 is built from 16 residues. Germline assignment: CDR1 PRHDT and CDR2 FYEKMQ (reference sequence). The trim removed 5 bases at V and 7 bases at J, leaving 11 bases unmatched. The CDR3: CASSPGRQGAANEQFF. The CDR3 DNA sequence: TGTGCCAGCAGCCCCGGGAGACAGGGGGCTGCGAATGAGCAGTTCTTC. The variable domain in full, with the rest retrieved from reference TRBV13 and TRBJ2-1, is AAGVIQSPRHLIKEKRETATLKCYPIPRHDTVYWYQQGPGQDPQFLISFYEKMQSDKGSIPDRFSAQQFSDYHSELNMSSLELGDSALYFCASSPGRQGAANEQFFGPGTRLTVL.

This chain links TRBV21-1 with TRBJ2-6. TRBV21-1 is described as a pseudogene. The CDR3 runs 14 residues. In DNA, the CDR3 is TGTGCCAGCACCACAGTGGGGAAGGCCAACGTCCTGACTTTC. Its protein is CASTTVGKANVLTF.

The chain employs TRBV20-1 and TRBJ2-3, with TRBD2 identical over 8 bases. CDR3 length: 17 residues. The J segment lost 2 bases and the V segment lost 1 base, leaving 11 bases of the junction unmatched. Germline V gene lookup returns CDR1 DFQATT and CDR2 SNEGSKA (reference sequence). The CDR3 protein is CSARALLGSGDTDTQYF. The CDR3 DNA is TGCAGTGCTAGAGCTCTCTTGGGTAGCGGGGACACAGATACGCAGTATTTT.

The chain links TRBV7-2 to TRBJ2-4, with 8 bases identical to TRBD2. The J call may be mistaken, given a closer DNA end match to TRBJ2-7. From germline, CDR1 is SGHTA and CDR2 FQGNSA. The CDR3 spans 13 residues. The CDR3 DNA reads as TGTGCCAGCAGCTACGGGGGGGCGTCCGAGCAGTACTTC. Translation gives CASSYGGASEQYF.

This clonotype was picked up a small number of times. The rearrangement uses TRBV13 and TRBJ1-2, with TRBD1 identical over 7 bases. Per the germline V gene, CDR1 is PRHDT and CDR2 is FYEKMQ (reference sequence). The CDR3 is 15 amino acids. V lost 4 bases and J lost 0; bases outside the gene matches: 5. The CDR3 sequence: CASSSTDRANYGYTF. The CDR3 DNA reads as TGTGCCAGCAGCTCCACCGACAGGGCTAACTATGGCTACACCTTC.

This clonotype was detected a few times. The rearrangement joins TRBV7-2 to TRBJ2-4; D may be TRBD2 (6 bases). Germline values: CDR1 SGHTA, CDR2 FQGNSA. The CDR3 is made up of 16 amino acids. The V and J ends lost 5 bases and 0 bases respectively, with 14 bases between them. CDR3 sequence reads: CASSVSGILAKNIQYF. The CDR3 DNA reads as TGTGCCAGCAGCGTTAGCGGTATTCTAGCCAAAAACATTCAGTACTTC.

J is TRBJ2-1 and V is TRBV6-1; D perhaps matches TRBD1 (6 bases). The ends were cut back, 10 bases at V and 3 bases at J, with 7 bases in the middle. This CDR3 region has 11 residues. In germline, CDR1 is MNHNS, CDR2 SASEGT. The CDR3 spells CATDSYNEQFF. The CDR3 coding sequence is TGTGCCACGGACAGCTACAATGAGCAGTTCTTC.

The DNA for the CDR3 is TGTGCCAGCAGCTCACAACAGGGTATCGCCTACGAGCAGTACTTC. Protein: CASSSQQGIAYEQYF. The rearrangement joins TRBV7-2 to TRBJ2-7; possibly TRBD1 for D (6 bases). This CDR3 has 15 amino acids. Trimming shortened V by 4 bases and J by 2 bases, and 15 bases separated the two germline ends. Germline lookup yields CDR1 SGHTA and CDR2 FQGNSA.

This clonotype has more than one count but fewer than ten. V is TRBV28 and J is TRBJ1-4; D unclear. V dropped 6 bases and J dropped 6 bases, with 14 bases sitting between them. The CDR3 contains 14 residues. Germline assignment: CDR1 MDHEN and CDR2 SYDVKM. CDR3 residues: CASSLGGEDEKLFF. In DNA, the CDR3 is TGTGCCAGCAGCCTGGGCGGAGAAGATGAAAAACTGTTTTTT. Variable domain in full (rest from reference TRBV28 and TRBJ1-4): DVKVTQSSRYLVKRTGEKVFLECVQDMDHENMFWYRQDPGLGLRLIYFSYDVKMKEKGDIPEGYSVSREKKERFSLILESASTNQTSMYLCASSLGGEDEKLFFGSGTQLSVL.

This chain connects TRBV12-3 or TRBV12-4 to TRBJ2-5; 7 positions match TRBD2. This CDR3 is built from 15 residues. Trimming at V came to 7 bases and at J to 11 bases, leaving 19 bases not matched to a gene. In DNA form, the CDR3 reads TGTGCCAGCAAGTTTGGGGGGGAGACTTACAATGAGCAGTACTTC. It translates to CASKFGGETYNEQYF.

This rearrangement joins TRBV15 to TRBJ1-2; TRBD1 matches at 7 bases. This CDR3 is 17 amino acids long. Per germline, CDR1 LNHNV and CDR2 YYDKDF (reference sequence). With V trimmed by 1 base and J by 6 bases, 14 bases remained unmatched. This chain's CDR3 is CATSRGRTGFSADGYTF. The CDR3 nucleotides are TGTGCCACCAGCAGAGGAAGGACAGGCTTTTCTGCAGATGGCTACACCTTC.

This clonotype was observed at least ten times. The V gene is TRBV7-2, the J gene TRBJ2-7; a possible D gene is TRBD2 (6 bases). The V and J ends lost 2 bases and 0 bases respectively, with 8 bases between them. This CDR3 is built from 14 residues. Germline assignment: CDR1 SGHTA and CDR2 FQGNSA. The CDR3 coding sequence is TGTGCCAGCAGCTTAACGACTAGCTCCTACGAGCAGTACTTC. It is translated as CASSLTTSSYEQYF.

The chain joins TRBV7-2 to TRBJ1-2; TRBD1 matches at 11 bases. Germline CDR1 reads SGHTA; CDR2 reads FQGNSA. This CDR3 comprises 15 residues. The V and J ends lost 4 bases and 8 bases, in that order; junction bases with no gene match: 9. DNA for the CDR3: TGTGCCAGCAGCTGGGACAGGGGGGCAAACGGAGGCTACACCTTC. It is translated as CASSWDRGANGGYTF. Full variable domain (outside the CDR3, taken from reference TRBV7-2 and TRBJ1-2): GAGVSQSPSNKVTEKGKDVELRCDPISGHTALYWYRQSLGQGLEFLIYFQGNSAPDKSGLPSDRFSAERTGGSVSTLTIQRTQQEDSAVYLCASSWDRGANGGYTFGSGTRLTVV.

J is TRBJ2-5 and V is TRBV5-1, with D possibly TRBD2 on 6 matching bases. V was shortened by 1 base and J by 3 bases, with 13 bases between the two germline ends. Germline CDR1 is SGHRS and CDR2 is YFSETQ. This CDR3 is 15 amino acids long. The CDR3 sequence: CASSLIAALEETQYF. The CDR3 bases are TGCGCCAGCAGCTTGATAGCGGCGTTGGAAGAGACCCAGTACTTC.